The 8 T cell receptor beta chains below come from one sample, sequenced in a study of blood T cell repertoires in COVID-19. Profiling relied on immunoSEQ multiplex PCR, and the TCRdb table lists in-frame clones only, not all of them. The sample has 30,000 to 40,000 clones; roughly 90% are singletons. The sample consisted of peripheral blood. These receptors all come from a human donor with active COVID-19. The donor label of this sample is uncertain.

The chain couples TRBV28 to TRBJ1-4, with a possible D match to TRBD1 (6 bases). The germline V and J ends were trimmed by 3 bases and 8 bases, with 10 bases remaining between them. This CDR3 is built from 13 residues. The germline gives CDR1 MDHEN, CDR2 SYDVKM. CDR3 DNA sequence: TGTGCCAGCAGTTTTATCAGGGGCGAAAAACTGTTTTTT. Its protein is CASSFIRGEKLFF.

CDR3 DNA: TGCGCCAGCAGCCGAGTTACTGGTCTTAGCGGGGGGGTCTACAATGAGCAGTTCTTC. Its protein product is CASSRVTGLSGGVYNEQFF. The chain links TRBV5-1 to TRBJ2-1; 11 bases match TRBD2. Trimming removed 4 bases from V and 3 bases from J; junction bases left unmatched: 15. Germline-derived CDR1 and CDR2 are SGHRS and YFSETQ. This CDR3 is built from 19 residues.

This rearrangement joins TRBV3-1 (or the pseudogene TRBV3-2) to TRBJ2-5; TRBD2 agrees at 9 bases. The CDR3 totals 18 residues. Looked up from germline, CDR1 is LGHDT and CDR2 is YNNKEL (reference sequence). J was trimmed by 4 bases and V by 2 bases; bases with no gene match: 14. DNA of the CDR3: TGTGCCAGCAGCCAATTCCTGGTAGCGGGGGCCGAGGGAGAGACCCAGTACTTC. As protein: CASSQFLVAGAEGETQYF.

The CDR3 region is CASTDQLAGVETQYF. In DNA, the CDR3 is TGTGCCAGCACCGATCAACTAGCGGGGGTAGAGACCCAGTACTTC. This sequence joins TRBV2 and TRBJ2-5; 11 nucleotides match TRBD2. Germline values: CDR1 SNHLY, CDR2 FYNNEI. CDR3 length: 15 amino acids. V was clipped by 7 bases and J by 4 bases; unmatched bases: 8.

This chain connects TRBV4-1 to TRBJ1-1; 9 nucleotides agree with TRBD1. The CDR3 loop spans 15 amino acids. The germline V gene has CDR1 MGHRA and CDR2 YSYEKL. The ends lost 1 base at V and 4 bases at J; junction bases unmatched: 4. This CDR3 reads CASSQVGQGFTEAFF. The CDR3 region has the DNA TGCGCCAGCAGCCAAGTGGGACAGGGTTTCACTGAAGCTTTCTTT.

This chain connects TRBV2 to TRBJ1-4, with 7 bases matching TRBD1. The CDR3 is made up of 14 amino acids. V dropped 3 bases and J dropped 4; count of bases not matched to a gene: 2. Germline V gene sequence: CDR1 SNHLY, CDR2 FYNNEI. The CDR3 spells CASSEGQLNEKLFF. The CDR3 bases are TGTGCCAGCAGTGAGGGACAGCTTAATGAAAAACTGTTTTTT.

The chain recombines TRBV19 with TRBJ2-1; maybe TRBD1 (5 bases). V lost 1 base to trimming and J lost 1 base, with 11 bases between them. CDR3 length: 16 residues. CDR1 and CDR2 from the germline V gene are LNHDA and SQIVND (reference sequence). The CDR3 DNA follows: TGTGCCAGTAGTATAGTGGGTAAGGGGTCCTACAATGAGCAGTTCTTC. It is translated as CASSIVGKGSYNEQFF.

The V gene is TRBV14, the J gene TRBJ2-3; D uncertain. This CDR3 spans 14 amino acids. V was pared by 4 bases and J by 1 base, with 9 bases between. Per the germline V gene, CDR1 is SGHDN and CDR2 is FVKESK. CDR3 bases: TGTGCCAGCAGCCCCAGTATCCGCACAGATACGCAGTATTTT. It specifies CASSPSIRTDTQYF.